In this sample, the clone carrying this T cell receptor beta chain turned up many times. This sample was taken from a study of Graves' ophthalmopathy and Graves' hyperthyroidism. Orbital computed tomography and thyroid ultrasound, along with TRAb, serum thyroxine and clinical symptoms, underpinned diagnosis. RNA served as the template for amplifying TCR beta CDR3 regions. Second-round multiplex PCR came after a first-round RT-PCR that employed HTBI primers. TCRdb recomputed calls from the multiplex PCR reads with MiXCR, one row per CDR3 protein. In the table there are about 390,000 distinct CDR3 sequences, 17% of which are singletons. The sample comprised peripheral blood. The clonotype comes from an adult woman with stable Graves' hyperthyroidism.

CDR3 loop: CASSLATGDGYTF. The DNA for the CDR3 is TGTGCCAGCAGCTTAGCTACTGGGGATGGCTACACCTTC. The V and J genes are TRBV7-9 and TRBJ1-2; D call uncertain. V dropped 0 bases and J dropped 6 bases, with 8 bases sitting between them. CDR3 length equals 13 residues. From germline, CDR1 is SEHNR and CDR2 FQNEAQ (reference sequence).